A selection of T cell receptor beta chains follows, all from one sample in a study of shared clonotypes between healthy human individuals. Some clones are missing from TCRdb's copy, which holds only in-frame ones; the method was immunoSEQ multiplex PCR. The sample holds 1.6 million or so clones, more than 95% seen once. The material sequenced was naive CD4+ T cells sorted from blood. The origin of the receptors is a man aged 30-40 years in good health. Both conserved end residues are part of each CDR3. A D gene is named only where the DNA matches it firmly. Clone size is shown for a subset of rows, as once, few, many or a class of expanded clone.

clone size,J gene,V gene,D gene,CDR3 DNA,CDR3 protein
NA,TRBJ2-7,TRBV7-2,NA,TGTGCCAGCAGCTTTGGGGGCCGCTCCTACGAGCAGTACTTC,CASSFGGRSYEQYF
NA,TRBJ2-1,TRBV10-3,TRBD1,TGTGCCATCAAACCGGGACAGGGGCCGAATGAGCAGTTCTTC,CAIKPGQGPNEQFF
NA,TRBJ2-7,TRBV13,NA,TGTGCCAGCACCTTCCTTGCCTTGGTCGACGAGCAGTACTTC,CASTFLALVDEQYF
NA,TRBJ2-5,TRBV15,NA,TGTGCCACCAGCAGCTACCAAGAGACCCAGTACTTC,CATSSYQETQYF
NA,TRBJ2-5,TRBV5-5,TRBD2,TGTGCCAGCAGCTTGGTTCTGGGGTTAGCGGGAGCTGGGGAGACCCAGTACTTC,CASSLVLGLAGAGETQYF
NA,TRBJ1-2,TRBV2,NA,TGTGCCAGCAGTGAAAGGAGGACGGAAAACTATGGCTACACCTTC,CASSERRTENYGYTF
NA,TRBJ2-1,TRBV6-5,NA,TGTGCCAGCAGTGAACAGACTGTGAATGAGCAGTTCTTC,CASSEQTVNEQFF
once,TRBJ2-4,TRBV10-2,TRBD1,TGCGCCAGCAGTCGGGACAGGGGGAAAAACATTCAGTACTTC,CASSRDRGKNIQYF
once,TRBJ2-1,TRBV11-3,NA,TGTGCCAGCAGCTTTCAGGCTAGTGGTTGGGAGCAGTTCTTC,CASSFQASGWEQFF
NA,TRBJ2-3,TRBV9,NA,TGTGCCAGCAGCGTAAGTAGTACTAGCATCGCTGGCACGCAGTATTTT,CASSVSSTSIAGTQYF
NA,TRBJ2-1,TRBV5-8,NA,TGTGCCAGCAGGCGACTAAATTACAATGAGCAGTTCTTC,CASRRLNYNEQFF
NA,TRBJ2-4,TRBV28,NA,TGTGCCAGCAGTTTCGGACAAGCCAAAAACATTCAGTACTTC,CASSFGQAKNIQYF
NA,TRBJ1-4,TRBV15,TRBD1,TGTGCCACCAGCAGGGACAGGGGATGGAGTGAAAAACTGTTTTTT,CATSRDRGWSEKLFF
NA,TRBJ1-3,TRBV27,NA,TGTGCCAGCAGTTCATCGACAGGCTCTGGAAACACCATATATTTT,CASSSSTGSGNTIYF
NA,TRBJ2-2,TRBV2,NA,TGTGCCAGCAGTATTATGGGGGTTACCGGGGAGCTGTTTTTT,CASSIMGVTGELFF